These T cell receptor beta chains were read from a single sample in a study of OX40 agonist ivuxolimab in advanced cancers. Assay used: immunoSEQ multiplex PCR; TCRdb lists only in-frame clones, some missing. The sample gives more than 65,000 clones, less than 85% of which show up once; approximately 0.78% is in the top ten. The sample in question was CD4+ or CD8+ T cells sorted from blood, obtained in a trial of the OX40 agonist ivuxolimab. These receptors were taken from an adult with an advanced solid tumor such as melanoma, head and neck, liver or kidney cancer. Both conserved end residues are part of each CDR3. Fields, in order: CDR3 DNA, CDR3 protein, D gene, CDR3 length, clone size, V gene, J gene. D genes are given only for firm matches. Clone size is stated in some rows and not others, as once, few, many or a class when expanded.

CDR3 DNA: TGTGCCAGCAGCTTAGGAATTTCGGGGGAGTATGGCTACACCTTC
CDR3 protein: CASSLGISGEYGYTF
D gene: .
CDR3 length: 15
clone size: .
V gene: TRBV7-9
J gene: TRBJ1-2

CDR3 DNA: TGTGCCAGCAGCTCGGGACCAAGACCCGATACGCAGTATTTT
CDR3 protein: CASSSGPRPDTQYF
D gene: .
CDR3 length: 14
clone size: .
V gene: TRBV7-2
J gene: TRBJ2-3

CDR3 DNA: TGTGCCAGTAGTCCCGGACTAGCGGGAGGGGCCGGGGAGCTGTTTTTT
CDR3 protein: CASSPGLAGGAGELFF
D gene: TRBD2
CDR3 length: 16
clone size: .
V gene: TRBV19
J gene: TRBJ2-2

CDR3 DNA: TGCACCAGCAGCCAAGAAGTCGAGGGGCCCCAATATACGCAGTATTTT
CDR3 protein: CTSSQEVEGPQYTQYF
D gene: .
CDR3 length: 16
clone size: .
V gene: TRBV1
J gene: TRBJ2-3

CDR3 DNA: TGCAGCGTTGATGTCTTGGGCAGGGGGCAAAAACTGTTTTTT
CDR3 protein: CSVDVLGRGQKLFF
D gene: TRBD1
CDR3 length: 14
clone size: .
V gene: TRBV29-1
J gene: TRBJ1-4

CDR3 DNA: TGTGCCAGCTCACCACCGGCTAGCGGGAGTTCAGGCGAGCAGTACTTC
CDR3 protein: CASSPPASGSSGEQYF
D gene: TRBD2
CDR3 length: 16
clone size: .
V gene: TRBV18
J gene: TRBJ2-7

CDR3 DNA: TGTGCCAGCTCACCCTCCCAGGGTCGCGCAGATACGCAGTATTTT
CDR3 protein: CASSPSQGRADTQYF
D gene: .
CDR3 length: 15
clone size: .
V gene: TRBV18
J gene: TRBJ2-3

CDR3 DNA: TGTGCCAGCAGTGAACCGGGATCTAACTATGGCTACACCTTC
CDR3 protein: CASSEPGSNYGYTF
D gene: .
CDR3 length: 14
clone size: .
V gene: TRBV25-1
J gene: TRBJ1-2

CDR3 DNA: TGCGCCAGCAGCCAACCCAGACTAGCGGGGGGTACAGATACGCAGTATTTT
CDR3 protein: CASSQPRLAGGTDTQYF
D gene: TRBD2
CDR3 length: 17
clone size: .
V gene: TRBV4-1
J gene: TRBJ2-3

CDR3 DNA: TGTGCCAGCAGCCCCCGCGCCCACTACCAAGAGACCCAGTACTTC
CDR3 protein: CASSPRAHYQETQYF
D gene: .
CDR3 length: 15
clone size: few
V gene: TRBV27
J gene: TRBJ2-5

CDR3 DNA: TGTGCCAGCTCCCCGGGACTAGCGGTTTTGAGGGAGCAGTACTTC
CDR3 protein: CASSPGLAVLREQYF
D gene: TRBD2
CDR3 length: 15
clone size: .
V gene: TRBV5-4
J gene: TRBJ2-7

CDR3 DNA: TGTGCCAGCAGCTGGACTAGCGGGTCTCTGGCCGATACGCAGTATTTT
CDR3 protein: CASSWTSGSLADTQYF
D gene: TRBD2
CDR3 length: 16
clone size: .
V gene: TRBV25-1
J gene: TRBJ2-3

CDR3 DNA: TGCGCCAGCAGTCTCGAATTGGGGGGAAACACTGAAGCTTTCTTT
CDR3 protein: CASSLELGGNTEAFF
D gene: .
CDR3 length: 15
clone size: .
V gene: TRBV5-1
J gene: TRBJ1-1

CDR3 DNA: TGTGCCAGCTCGGATCAGAACTATGGCTACACCTTC
CDR3 protein: CASSDQNYGYTF
D gene: .
CDR3 length: 12
clone size: few
V gene: TRBV18
J gene: TRBJ1-2

CDR3 DNA: TGTGCCAGCAGCTTATTCGCGGGGCGGCAGTTCTTC
CDR3 protein: CASSLFAGRQFF
D gene: .
CDR3 length: 12
clone size: .
V gene: TRBV7-2
J gene: TRBJ2-1

CDR3 DNA: TGTGCCAGCAGTTTATCCAGGGAGGTCTCTGGCTACACCTTC
CDR3 protein: CASSLSREVSGYTF
D gene: .
CDR3 length: 14
clone size: .
V gene: TRBV27
J gene: TRBJ1-2

CDR3 DNA: TGTGCCAGCAGCCAGGTCAGCGGGGGGGCGAACACCGGGGAGCTGTTTTTT
CDR3 protein: CASSQVSGGANTGELFF
D gene: TRBD2
CDR3 length: 17
clone size: .
V gene: TRBV4-2
J gene: TRBJ2-2

CDR3 DNA: TGTGCCAGCAGCCACGGTGGGCGCGCGGCTTTCTTT
CDR3 protein: CASSHGGRAAFF
D gene: .
CDR3 length: 12
clone size: once
V gene: TRBV7-8
J gene: TRBJ1-1

CDR3 DNA: TGTGCCAGTAGCCCCAGCGGAGCTCCTCGCGGGAATCAGCCCCAGCATTTT
CDR3 protein: CASSPSGAPRGNQPQHF
D gene: .
CDR3 length: 17
clone size: .
V gene: TRBV19
J gene: TRBJ1-5

CDR3 DNA: TGTGCCAGCAGCTTTCGAGTGGACAGCCGAGAGACCCAGTACTTC
CDR3 protein: CASSFRVDSRETQYF
D gene: .
CDR3 length: 15
clone size: .
V gene: TRBV7-2
J gene: TRBJ2-5

CDR3 DNA: TGTGCCAGCAGCTCTGCCCCACCCTTGGACTTCGGAGCTTTCTTT
CDR3 protein: CASSSAPPLDFGAFF
D gene: .
CDR3 length: 15
clone size: .
V gene: TRBV7-2
J gene: TRBJ1-1

CDR3 DNA: TGTGCCAGCAGCCCCAGCGGGGGTGTTAGAAATGAGCAGTTCTTC
CDR3 protein: CASSPSGGVRNEQFF
D gene: TRBD2
CDR3 length: 15
clone size: .
V gene: TRBV7-2
J gene: TRBJ2-1

CDR3 DNA: TGTGCCAGCAGCCTATTAGGAACGGGGCCGTACAATGAGCAGTTCTTC
CDR3 protein: CASSLLGTGPYNEQFF
D gene: .
CDR3 length: 16
clone size: .
V gene: TRBV14
J gene: TRBJ2-1

CDR3 DNA: TGTGCCAGCAGCTTAGACGGGAGGCGGGAAGAGACCCAGTACTTC
CDR3 protein: CASSLDGRREETQYF
D gene: TRBD2
CDR3 length: 15
clone size: .
V gene: TRBV11-2
J gene: TRBJ2-5

CDR3 DNA: TGTGCCAGCAGTGAAGTGAGGACAGTTCAAGAGACCCAGTACTTC
CDR3 protein: CASSEVRTVQETQYF
D gene: .
CDR3 length: 15
clone size: .
V gene: TRBV6-1
J gene: TRBJ2-5

CDR3 DNA: TGTGCCTGGAGGCGTGAAAAGGGAAGAAACACCATATATTTT
CDR3 protein: CAWRREKGRNTIYF
D gene: .
CDR3 length: 14
clone size: .
V gene: TRBV30
J gene: TRBJ1-3

CDR3 DNA: TGTGCCACCAGCAGAGATCCGCAGTCAAGAAACACCATATATTTT
CDR3 protein: CATSRDPQSRNTIYF
D gene: .
CDR3 length: 15
clone size: .
V gene: TRBV15
J gene: TRBJ1-3

CDR3 DNA: TGTGCCAGCAGTTTAAGACCAACCGGGGAGCTGTTTTTT
CDR3 protein: CASSLRPTGELFF
D gene: .
CDR3 length: 13
clone size: .
V gene: TRBV28
J gene: TRBJ2-2

CDR3 DNA: TGTGCCAGCAGCCCCAGGGGTGGATTAGAGACCCAGTACTTC
CDR3 protein: CASSPRGGLETQYF
D gene: .
CDR3 length: 14
clone size: once
V gene: TRBV7-9
J gene: TRBJ2-5

CDR3 DNA: TGTGCCAGCAGTTACAGGGACAGCCCCTACGAGCAGTACTTC
CDR3 protein: CASSYRDSPYEQYF
D gene: TRBD1
CDR3 length: 14
clone size: .
V gene: TRBV6-6
J gene: TRBJ2-7

CDR3 DNA: TGTGCCAGCAGTTCGTGGGGGGCCTACAATGAGCAGTTCTTC
CDR3 protein: CASSSWGAYNEQFF
D gene: .
CDR3 length: 14
clone size: few
V gene: TRBV28
J gene: TRBJ2-1

CDR3 DNA: TGTGCCATCGGGGGACAAGGAAGTGAGACTGAAGCTTTCTTT
CDR3 protein: CAIGGQGSETEAFF
D gene: .
CDR3 length: 14
clone size: .
V gene: TRBV10-3
J gene: TRBJ1-1

CDR3 DNA: TGTGCCAGCAGTGAAAGAGGGGCTTATAGCTACACCTTC
CDR3 protein: CASSERGAYSYTF
D gene: .
CDR3 length: 13
clone size: .
V gene: TRBV2
J gene: TRBJ1-2

CDR3 DNA: TGTGCCAGCAGTTTTGGAGGCACCTATGGCTACACCTTC
CDR3 protein: CASSFGGTYGYTF
D gene: .
CDR3 length: 13
clone size: .
V gene: TRBV28
J gene: TRBJ1-2

CDR3 DNA: TGTGCCAGCAGCTCGGGACAGAACTATGGCTACACCTTC
CDR3 protein: CASSSGQNYGYTF
D gene: TRBD1
CDR3 length: 13
clone size: few
V gene: TRBV7-6
J gene: TRBJ1-2

CDR3 DNA: TGTGCCAGCAGCTTAGCCTACACAGATACGCAGTATTTT
CDR3 protein: CASSLAYTDTQYF
D gene: .
CDR3 length: 13
clone size: .
V gene: TRBV11-2
J gene: TRBJ2-3

CDR3 DNA: TGTGCCAGCGGGTCGGGGTTAGAGCCCTACAATGAGCAGTTCTTC
CDR3 protein: CASGSGLEPYNEQFF
D gene: .
CDR3 length: 15
clone size: .
V gene: TRBV5-4
J gene: TRBJ2-1

CDR3 DNA: TGTGCCAGCTCTTCCGCGGGGCAGGGCCTAGAGACCCAGTACTTC
CDR3 protein: CASSSAGQGLETQYF
D gene: .
CDR3 length: 15
clone size: .
V gene: TRBV18
J gene: TRBJ2-5

CDR3 DNA: TGTGCCAGCAGACGCCCCGGCAGGGAAGCTTTCTTT
CDR3 protein: CASRRPGREAFF
D gene: .
CDR3 length: 12
clone size: .
V gene: TRBV11-3
J gene: TRBJ1-1

CDR3 DNA: TGCGCCAGCAGCAAGGGACAGGGGGCTCTCGATGGCTACACCTTC
CDR3 protein: CASSKGQGALDGYTF
D gene: TRBD1
CDR3 length: 15
clone size: .
V gene: TRBV10-2
J gene: TRBJ1-2

CDR3 DNA: TGCGCCAGCAGCTTGGGGGCACTAGGAGAGCAGTTCTTC
CDR3 protein: CASSLGALGEQFF
D gene: .
CDR3 length: 13
clone size: .
V gene: TRBV5-1
J gene: TRBJ2-1

CDR3 DNA: TGTGCCAGCAGTAGGGGGCGCTTAGAGACCCAGTACTTC
CDR3 protein: CASSRGRLETQYF
D gene: TRBD1
CDR3 length: 13
clone size: once
V gene: TRBV6-1
J gene: TRBJ2-5

CDR3 DNA: TGTGCCAGCAGTTTCACCGGGACAGGGGCCCAGGGACCTTTCTTT
CDR3 protein: CASSFTGTGAQGPFF
D gene: TRBD1
CDR3 length: 15
clone size: .
V gene: TRBV2
J gene: TRBJ1-1

CDR3 DNA: TGTGCCAGCAGTCCCCCCGACGGACAAGCCGGGATCTTC
CDR3 protein: CASSPPDGQAGIF
D gene: .
CDR3 length: 13
clone size: .
V gene: TRBV6-5
J gene: TRBJ2-1

CDR3 DNA: TGTGCCAGCAGCTTAGATGGGAATAATTCACCCCTCCACTTT
CDR3 protein: CASSLDGNNSPLHF
D gene: .
CDR3 length: 14
clone size: .
V gene: TRBV5-4
J gene: TRBJ1-6

CDR3 DNA: TGCGCCAGCAGCCGACATTGGACTAGCGGGGTCTACGAGCAGTACTTC
CDR3 protein: CASSRHWTSGVYEQYF
D gene: TRBD2
CDR3 length: 16
clone size: few
V gene: TRBV4-3
J gene: TRBJ2-7

CDR3 DNA: TGCGCCAGCAGCCAAGGCGCGGTCCTGACGAACACTGAAGCTTTCTTT
CDR3 protein: CASSQGAVLTNTEAFF
D gene: .
CDR3 length: 16
clone size: .
V gene: TRBV4-3
J gene: TRBJ1-1

CDR3 DNA: TGTGCCAGCAGCCCGACAGGGACGGGAAACACCATATATTTT
CDR3 protein: CASSPTGTGNTIYF
D gene: TRBD1
CDR3 length: 14
clone size: .
V gene: TRBV7-9
J gene: TRBJ1-3

CDR3 DNA: TGTGCCAGCACGAGACAGGGTCTAGTGGAAAAACTGTTTTTT
CDR3 protein: CASTRQGLVEKLFF
D gene: TRBD1
CDR3 length: 14
clone size: .
V gene: TRBV6-1
J gene: TRBJ1-4